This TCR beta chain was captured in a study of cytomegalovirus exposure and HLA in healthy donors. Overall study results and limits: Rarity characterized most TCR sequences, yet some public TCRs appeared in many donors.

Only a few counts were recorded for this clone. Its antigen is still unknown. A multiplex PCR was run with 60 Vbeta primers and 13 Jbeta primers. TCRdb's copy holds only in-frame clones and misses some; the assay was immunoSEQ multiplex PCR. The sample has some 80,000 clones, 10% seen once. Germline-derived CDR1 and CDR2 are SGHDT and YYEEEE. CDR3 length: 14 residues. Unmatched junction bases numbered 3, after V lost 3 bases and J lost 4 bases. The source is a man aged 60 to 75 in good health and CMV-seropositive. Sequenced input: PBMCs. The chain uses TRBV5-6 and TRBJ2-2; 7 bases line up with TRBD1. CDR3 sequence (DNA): TGTGCCAGCAGCTATCCAGGGGGCACCGGGGAGCTGTTTTTT. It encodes CASSYPGGTGELFF. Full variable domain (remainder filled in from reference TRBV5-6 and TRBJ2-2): DAGVTQSPTHLIKTRGQQVTLRCSPKSGHDTVSWYQQALGQGPQFIFQYYEEEERQRGNFPDRFSGHQFPNYSSELNVNALLLGDSALYLCASSYPGGTGELFFGEGSRLTVL.